The 32 T cell receptor beta chains reported below all come from one sample, sequenced in a study of shared clonotypes between healthy human individuals. Naive CD8 cells lacked CD45RO, underwent positive selection for CCR7 and left out terminally differentiated effector memory CD45RA+ cells. Clones were read by immunoSEQ multiplex PCR, and TCRdb kept only the in-frame ones, dropping some. The data hold some 2.1 million clones, with about 93% observed a single time. Sample: naive CD8+ T cells from PBMCs. These receptors originate from a young man in good health. Some clones in this sample may be carry-over from other donors' samples.

This clone was observed a handful of times. Distinct nucleotide sequences in the sample also encode this CDR3. This chain uses TRBV19 with TRBJ1-1, with D possibly matching TRBD1 (5 bases). The CDR3 loop spans 14 amino acids. Germline CDR1 reads LNHDA; CDR2 reads SQIVND (reference sequence). Trimming shortened V by 3 bases and J by 2 bases, and 10 bases separated the two germline ends. DNA of the CDR3: TGTGCCAGTAGTATTCTTCAGGGCAACACTGAAGCTTTCTTT. Amino acid sequence: CASSILQGNTEAFF.

The V and J genes are TRBV7-9 and TRBJ1-6; D is unclear. The CDR3 totals 15 residues. CDR1 is SEHNR, CDR2 FQNEAQ, per germline (reference sequence). Trimming took off 5 bases at V and 10 bases at J, with 18 bases between the two ends. The CDR3 spells CASSPGPASGSPLHF. CDR3 DNA sequence: TGTGCCAGCAGCCCCGGGCCGGCCTCGGGGTCACCCCTCCACTTT.

This clone showed up just once. This sample also contains other DNA sequences that code for the same CDR3. The chain uses TRBV7-9 and TRBJ1-1; a possible D gene is TRBD1 (5 bases). Germline V gene sequence: CDR1 SEHNR, CDR2 FQNEAQ (reference sequence). Trimming removed 5 bases from V and 0 bases from J, with 13 bases in between. This CDR3 region has 15 residues. CDR3 protein: CASSHKDTLNTEAFF. As DNA, the CDR3 is TGTGCCAGCAGCCATAAGGACACCCTGAACACTGAAGCTTTCTTT.

The chain links TRBV5-4 to TRBJ2-1, with D hard to call. The CDR3 totals 11 residues. The V and J ends lost 4 bases and 8 bases respectively, with 7 bases between them. Germline V gene sequence: CDR1 SGHNT, CDR2 YYREEE (reference sequence). CDR3 DNA: TGTGCCAGCAGCGCCATAGATGAGCAGTTCTTC. It is translated as CASSAIDEQFF.

The genes are TRBV28 and TRBJ2-3; D gene unclear. Germline lookup yields CDR1 MDHEN and CDR2 SYDVKM. Between the trimmed V and J ends, which lost 6 bases and 4 bases, there was a span of 14 bases. The CDR3 covers 14 residues. CDR3 in amino acids: CASSGPGTADTQYF. The CDR3 nucleotides are TGTGCCAGCAGCGGGCCAGGCACCGCAGATACGCAGTATTTT.

The V gene is TRBV14, the J gene TRBJ2-4, with 9 bases that match TRBD1. CDR1 is SGHDN, CDR2 FVKESK, per germline. The trim removed 0 bases at V and 5 bases at J, leaving 5 bases unmatched. This CDR3 comprises 16 residues. CDR3 sequence: CASSQDFGQGQNIQYF. CDR3 nucleotides: TGTGCCAGCAGCCAAGATTTTGGACAGGGGCAAAACATTCAGTACTTC.

The chain employs TRBV6-5 and TRBJ1-2; no reliable D call. The V end lost 2 bases, the J end lost 2 bases, and 12 bases lay between the germline ends. The CDR3 sequence is 15 residues long. In germline, CDR1 is MNHEY, CDR2 SVGAGI. The CDR3 coding sequence is TGTGCCAGCAGTTACATGGGAGAGGGAAACTATGGCTACACCTTC. This translates into CASSYMGEGNYGYTF.

The CDR3 nucleotides read TGCGCCAGCAGCCAAGGACAGGGGGCGGACACTGAAGCTTTCTTT. It encodes CASSQGQGADTEAFF. J is TRBJ1-1 and V is TRBV4-3; 10 bases match TRBD1. The trim removed 1 base at V and 3 bases at J, leaving 2 bases unmatched. This CDR3 is built from 15 residues. Germline values: CDR1 LGHNA, CDR2 YSLEER.

The rearrangement uses TRBV4-3 and TRBJ2-1; the D gene is possibly TRBD2 (6 bases). CDR1 LGHNA and CDR2 YSLEER come from the germline V gene. V was cut by 0 bases and J by 6 bases, with 18 bases left in between. The CDR3 is 17 residues long. CDR3 protein: CASSQDLERELSNEQFF. Written as DNA, the CDR3 is TGCGCCAGCAGCCAAGATCTGGAACGGGAGCTGAGCAATGAGCAGTTCTTC.

A single count supports this clone. J is TRBJ2-7 and V is TRBV7-9; D gene ambiguous. The ends were cut back, 1 base at V and 5 bases at J, with 6 bases in the middle. CDR3 length: 12 residues. Germline V gene lookup returns CDR1 SEHNR and CDR2 FQNEAQ (reference sequence). CDR3 coding DNA: TGTGCCAGCAGCTTAGTCAAGGACGAGCAGTACTTC. It specifies CASSLVKDEQYF.

This chain uses TRBV27 with TRBJ2-3; 8 bases align to TRBD2. Germline-derived CDR1 and CDR2 are MNHEY and SMNVEV (reference sequence). V gave up 6 bases and J gave up 1 base; unmatched junction bases: 3. CDR3 length: 14 amino acids. CDR3 coding DNA: TGTGCCAGCAGAGCACTAGCGGGCACAGATACGCAGTATTTT. Amino acids: CASRALAGTDTQYF.

The chain joins TRBV4-3 to TRBJ2-1; D is unclear. The CDR3 loop spans 15 amino acids. Looked up from germline, CDR1 is LGHNA and CDR2 is YSLEER. Trimming stripped 4 bases from V and 6 bases from J, with 16 bases between. CDR3 amino acids: CASSLWIGTGNEQFF. The DNA for the CDR3 is TGCGCCAGCAGCCTCTGGATCGGTACGGGCAATGAGCAGTTCTTC.

This clone was recorded once. The chain recombines TRBV6-5 with TRBJ2-7; D remains unclear. CDR3 length equals 15 residues. With 0 bases removed from V and 0 bases from J, the gap between germline ends came to 9 bases. From germline, CDR1 is MNHEY and CDR2 SVGAGI. CDR3 protein: CASSYSHRLSYEQYF. CDR3 bases: TGTGCCAGCAGTTACTCTCATAGGCTCTCCTACGAGCAGTACTTC.

Comments on this clone: Within the sample, other DNA sequences also encode this same CDR3. The rearrangement uses TRBV29-1 and TRBJ1-2; D is perhaps TRBD1 (6 bases). Germline lookup yields CDR1 SQVTM and CDR2 ANQGSEA. The CDR3 extends over 12 amino acids. V was clipped by 7 bases and J by 7 bases, with 16 bases between them. The CDR3 region has the DNA TGCAGCGCTGCCGGGGGGGCAGGTGGCTACACCTTC. It specifies CSAAGGAGGYTF.

The chain has TRBV7-3 and TRBJ2-1; TRBD2 aligns across 8 bases. The V gene's germline CDR1 is SGHTA and CDR2 FQGTGA. There are 16 residues in the CDR3. Losses at the gene ends were 3 bases for V and 1 base for J; bases not matched to a gene: 5. The CDR3 nucleotides read TGTGCCAGCAGCTTGGGCGGGAGGCATTCCTACAATGAGCAGTTCTTC. This encodes CASSLGGRHSYNEQFF.

V is TRBV7-3 and J is TRBJ2-1, with 10 bases aligning to TRBD2. The germline V gene has CDR1 SGHTA and CDR2 FQGTGA. V lost 5 bases and J lost 4; bases outside the gene matches: 14. The CDR3 spans 18 residues. CDR3 nucleotides: TGTGCCAGCAGCCACCGACCTCATAGCGGGAGGATATACAATGAGCAGTTCTTC. Encoded protein: CASSHRPHSGRIYNEQFF.

V usage is TRBV5-4 and J usage is TRBJ2-7, with D possibly being TRBD2 (6 bases). The CDR3 is made up of 14 amino acids. V was trimmed by 1 base and J by 3 bases, leaving 11 bases between them. Germline V gene lookup returns CDR1 SGHNT and CDR2 YYREEE (reference sequence). The CDR3 spells CASSLRENIYEQYF. In DNA, the CDR3 is TGTGCCAGCAGCTTGCGGGAGAACATCTACGAGCAGTACTTC.

The chain combines TRBV7-9 with TRBJ2-7, with TRBD1 identical over 8 bases. With V trimmed by 5 bases and J by 3 bases, 9 bases remained unmatched. The CDR3 has 15 amino acids. CDR1 is SEHNR and CDR2 is FQNEAQ in the germline V gene (reference sequence). The CDR3 DNA follows: TGTGCCAGCAGCGAAACGGACAGGGCGGTCTACGAGCAGTACTTC. This translates into CASSETDRAVYEQYF.

V is TRBV4-2 and J is TRBJ2-7; no definite D call. CDR1 is LGHNA and CDR2 is YNFKEQ in the germline V gene. CDR3 length: 13 amino acids. Trimming stripped 0 bases from V and 8 bases from J, with 11 bases between. CDR3 in amino acids: CASSQDRPPKQYF. The CDR3 nucleotides are TGTGCCAGCAGCCAAGACCGCCCCCCCAAGCAGTACTTC.

V and J are TRBV5-1 and TRBJ1-1; D is undetermined. The V gene lost 4 bases and the J gene lost 3 bases, with 22 bases spanning the gap. The length of the CDR3 is 17 residues. From germline, CDR1 is SGHRS and CDR2 YFSETQ. The CDR3 region is CASSPPGRLSSDTEAFF. The CDR3 nucleotides read TGCGCCAGCAGCCCACCAGGACGGTTGTCTTCGGACACTGAAGCTTTCTTT.

J is TRBJ2-3 and V is TRBV9; the D is unclear. The CDR3 has 16 residues. The V gene's germline CDR1 is SGDLS and CDR2 YYNGEE. V lost 4 bases and J lost 0, with 15 bases in between. The CDR3 loop is CASSPVGGASTDTQYF. The CDR3 DNA reads as TGTGCCAGCAGCCCCGTTGGCGGCGCTAGCACAGATACGCAGTATTTT.

This chain links TRBV2 with TRBJ2-1; D is perhaps TRBD2 (5 bases). CDR1 and CDR2 from the germline V gene are SNHLY and FYNNEI. Deletions cut 8 bases from V and 0 bases from J, with 14 bases between. The CDR3 is 15 amino acids. CDR3 in DNA: TGTGCCAGCCGCGTGGGAAGCGGCTCCTACAATGAGCAGTTCTTC. This codes for CASRVGSGSYNEQFF.

This rearrangement joins TRBV13 to TRBJ1-1; TRBD1 agrees at 8 bases. This CDR3 region has 15 residues. V lost 7 bases to trimming and J lost 5 bases; unmatched junction nucleotides: 12. Per the germline V gene, CDR1 is PRHDT and CDR2 is FYEKMQ (reference sequence). This CDR3 is CASTLEGTGLTEAFF. CDR3 sequence (DNA): TGTGCCAGCACCCTAGAGGGGACAGGCCTGACTGAAGCTTTCTTT.

The genes are TRBV4-2 and TRBJ1-1; D gene uncertain. Trimming shortened V by 5 bases and J by 0 bases, and 13 bases separated the two germline ends. From germline, CDR1 is LGHNA and CDR2 YNFKEQ. The CDR3 runs 15 residues. CDR3: CASSYLSRLNTEAFF. The CDR3 DNA reads as TGTGCCAGCAGCTACCTGAGCCGCCTGAACACTGAAGCTTTCTTT.

The chain employs TRBV28 and TRBJ1-2; D is possibly TRBD1 (5 bases). The CDR3 loop spans 15 amino acids. The V gene's germline CDR1 is MDHEN and CDR2 SYDVKM. V lost 8 bases to trimming and J lost 2 bases, with 18 bases between them. CDR3 residues: CASGPGTYLNYGYTF. The CDR3 coding sequence is TGTGCCAGCGGACCCGGGACCTACCTGAACTATGGCTACACCTTC.

The genes are TRBV7-2 and TRBJ2-2; 8 bases fit TRBD1. CDR3 length: 15 amino acids. From germline, CDR1 is SGHTA and CDR2 FQGNSA. V lost 5 bases and J lost 3; bases outside the gene matches: 5. The CDR3 reads CASSTRGLDTGELFF. The CDR3 region has the DNA TGTGCCAGCAGCACCAGGGGGCTCGACACCGGGGAGCTGTTTTTT.

The chain carries TRBV27 and TRBJ2-7; 10 bases match TRBD2. CDR3 length: 17 amino acids. V shed 3 bases, J shed 5 bases, and the junction held 13 bases outside the gene matches. CDR1 is MNHEY, CDR2 SMNVEV, per germline (reference sequence). The CDR3 is CASSFGIAGGSVHEQYF. In DNA form, the CDR3 reads TGTGCCAGCAGTTTCGGAATAGCGGGAGGTTCGGTCCACGAGCAGTACTTC.

This clone appeared once. In DNA, the CDR3 is TGCGCCAGCAGCCCGGGGGGGACTAGCGAATACAATGAGCAGTTCTTC. It yields the protein CASSPGGTSEYNEQFF. The chain combines TRBV5-1 with TRBJ2-1; TRBD2 matches at 10 bases. V was pared by 4 bases and J by 4 bases, with 8 bases of the junction left unmatched. The CDR3 runs to 16 residues. Germline CDR1 reads SGHRS; CDR2 reads YFSETQ.

The chain combines TRBV18 with TRBJ2-5, with a possible D match to TRBD1 (5 bases). This CDR3 has 15 residues. Trimming removed 2 bases at V and 2 bases at J, with 12 bases between. Germline assignment: CDR1 KGHSH and CDR2 LQKENI. CDR3 loop: CASSPGRDNQETQYF. The CDR3 bases are TGTGCCAGCTCACCAGGCAGGGATAATCAAGAGACCCAGTACTTC.

The chain is built from TRBV14 and TRBJ2-7, with 11 nucleotides matching TRBD1. The CDR3 spans 15 residues. Germline-derived CDR1 and CDR2 are SGHDN and FVKESK. V trimming: 1 base; J trimming: 3 bases; junction bases outside the gene matches: 2. CDR3 DNA sequence: TGTGCCAGCAGCCAAGGGGACAGGGGGTTCTACGAGCAGTACTTC. This encodes CASSQGDRGFYEQYF. Drawing the rest from reference TRBV14 and TRBJ2-7, the complete variable domain is EAGVTQFPSHSVIEKGQTVTLRCDPISGHDNLYWYRRVMGKEIKFLLHFVKESKQDESGMPNNRFLAERTGGTYSTLKVQPAELEDSGVYFCASSQGDRGFYEQYFGPGTRLTVT.

J is TRBJ2-7 and V is TRBV2; D uncertain. Germline V lookup: CDR1 SNHLY, CDR2 FYNNEI. Trimming removed 7 bases at V and 4 bases at J, with 11 bases between. This CDR3 has 12 residues. CDR3 DNA: TGTGCCAGCACCGTTACGCCATACGAGCAGTACTTC. Its protein product is CASTVTPYEQYF.

J is TRBJ2-5 and V is TRBV7-9; D is uncertain. Germline CDR1 SEHNR, CDR2 FQNEAQ (reference sequence). This CDR3 is built from 13 residues. V was trimmed by 0 bases and J by 6 bases, leaving 8 bases between them. The CDR3 coding sequence is TGTGCCAGCAGCTTAGCGCTACTGAAGACCCAGTACTTC. Its protein is CASSLALLKTQYF. Variable domain in full (rest from reference TRBV7-9 and TRBJ2-5): DTGVSQNPRHKITKRGQNVTFRCDPISEHNRLYWYRQTLGQGPEFLTYFQNEAQLEKSRLLSDRFSAERPKGSFSTLEIQRTEQGDSAMYLCASSLALLKTQYFGPGTRLLVL.